A selection of T cell receptor beta chains follows, all from one sample in a study of shared clonotypes between healthy human individuals. Profiled with immunoSEQ multiplex PCR; TCRdb holds only in-frame clones, not every one. The sample contains about 1.5 million clones, 96% of which appear only once. The sequencing sample was made of naive CD4+ T cells sorted from blood. The receptor set was obtained from a man aged 25 to 40 in good health. The CDR3 runs from the conserved cysteine through the conserved F or W. D genes are given only for firm matches. Not all rows give a size; the values are once, few, many and, for expanded clones, a class.

V: TRBV28
J: TRBJ1-4
size: .
D: .
DNA: TGTGCCAGCAGGAGGGCAGAAAAACTGTTTTTT
CDR3: CASRRAEKLFF

V: TRBV19
J: TRBJ2-2
size: .
D: TRBD1
DNA: TGTGCCACCGGGACAGGGGTGGGCACCGGGGAGCTGTTTTTT
CDR3: CATGTGVGTGELFF

V: TRBV6-4
J: TRBJ2-2
size: .
D: .
DNA: TGTGCCAGCAGTGATACCCCCCTCAGGGTGAACGGGGAGCTGTTTTTT
CDR3: CASSDTPLRVNGELFF

V: TRBV6-5
J: TRBJ2-1
size: .
D: TRBD2
DNA: TGTGCCAGCAGCTTAACTAGCGGCCCTTACAATGAGCAGTTCTTC
CDR3: CASSLTSGPYNEQFF

V: TRBV5-6
J: TRBJ2-1
size: .
D: TRBD2
DNA: TGTGCCAGCACCTTAGCGGGGGGCACTATTAATGAGCAGTTCTTC
CDR3: CASTLAGGTINEQFF

V: TRBV5-1
J: TRBJ1-4
size: .
D: TRBD1
DNA: TGCGCCAGCAGCTTGTCCAGGGGGCGGTTTGAAAAACTGTTTTTT
CDR3: CASSLSRGRFEKLFF

V: TRBV28
J: TRBJ2-1
size: .
D: TRBD2
DNA: TGTGCCAGCAGTAGCGGGACTCCAGGCTATGAGCAGTTCTTC
CDR3: CASSSGTPGYEQFF

V: TRBV5-8
J: TRBJ1-5
size: .
D: .
DNA: TGTGCCAGCAGCTTGGGACAGCCCCAGCATTTT
CDR3: CASSLGQPQHF

V: TRBV2
J: TRBJ1-4
size: .
D: .
DNA: TGTGCCAGCACCTTAGACCGGAGTAATGAAAAACTGTTTTTT
CDR3: CASTLDRSNEKLFF

V: TRBV11-2
J: TRBJ1-1
size: .
D: TRBD1
DNA: TGTGCCAGCAGCTTTGGGACAGGGGACTTCACTGAAGCTTTCTTT
CDR3: CASSFGTGDFTEAFF

V: TRBV19
J: TRBJ2-1
size: .
D: .
DNA: TGTGCCAGTAGTATAGGTTTGGAACAGTTCTTC
CDR3: CASSIGLEQFF

V: TRBV6-6
J: TRBJ2-1
size: .
D: TRBD2
DNA: TGTGCCAGCAGTTACTCCCTAGCGGCAAATGAGCAGTTCTTC
CDR3: CASSYSLAANEQFF

V: TRBV5-4
J: TRBJ2-7
size: .
D: .
DNA: TGTGCCAGCAGCTTGGCCGGGGGGCGCCCCTACGAGCAGTACTTC
CDR3: CASSLAGGRPYEQYF

V: TRBV5-5
J: TRBJ2-1
size: .
D: .
DNA: TGTGCCAGCAGCTTGTGGTTCGGGGTGGTCGAGCAGTTCTTC
CDR3: CASSLWFGVVEQFF

V: TRBV11-2
J: TRBJ1-3
size: once
D: .
DNA: TGTGCCAGCAGCTTAGGGGAGGCACCTGGAAACACCATATATTTT
CDR3: CASSLGEAPGNTIYF

V: TRBV7-9
J: TRBJ2-1
size: .
D: TRBD1
DNA: TGTGCCAGCGGGACAGGGTCGGGTGAGCAGTTCTTC
CDR3: CASGTGSGEQFF

V: TRBV18
J: TRBJ2-1
size: .
D: .
DNA: TGTGCCAGCTCACCACGGCCATCCCTCTTAGACAATGAGCAGTTCTTC
CDR3: CASSPRPSLLDNEQFF

V: TRBV5-1
J: TRBJ1-4
size: once
D: .
DNA: TGCGCCAGCAGCAGGGAGATAAACATCGAAGAAAAACTGTTTTTT
CDR3: CASSREINIEEKLFF

V: TRBV6-6
J: TRBJ2-3
size: .
D: .
DNA: TGTGCCAGCAGATCCCGATCCGGGACAGATACGCAGTATTTT
CDR3: CASRSRSGTDTQYF

V: TRBV9
J: TRBJ2-1
size: .
D: .
DNA: TGTGCCAGCAGCGTGACACCGACTGGCTACAATGAGCAGTTCTTC
CDR3: CASSVTPTGYNEQFF

V: TRBV6-5
J: TRBJ2-7
size: .
D: .
DNA: TGTGCCAGCGGGAACCACTACGAGCAGTACTTC
CDR3: CASGNHYEQYF

V: TRBV4-3
J: TRBJ2-1
size: .
D: .
DNA: TGCGCCAGCAGCCACAGCCCGTTCGGGAAGGCTTACAATGAGCAGTTCTTC
CDR3: CASSHSPFGKAYNEQFF

V: TRBV5-8
J: TRBJ2-1
size: .
D: .
DNA: TGTGCCAGCAAACCAGTAGTTCTCTCCTACAATGAGCAGTTCTTC
CDR3: CASKPVVLSYNEQFF

V: TRBV18
J: TRBJ2-5
size: .
D: .
DNA: TGTGCCAGCTCACCACCGTCCTTCCAAGAGACCCAGTACTTC
CDR3: CASSPPSFQETQYF

V: TRBV5-6
J: TRBJ1-4
size: .
D: .
DNA: TGTGCCAGCAGCTTGGGCCTGAAAGGAACTAATGAAAAACTGTTTTTT
CDR3: CASSLGLKGTNEKLFF

V: TRBV6-1
J: TRBJ2-7
size: .
D: .
DNA: TGTGCCAGCAGTGAAGCGCCAGGGGCTGGCGACGAGCAGTACTTC
CDR3: CASSEAPGAGDEQYF

V: TRBV30
J: TRBJ2-5
size: .
D: TRBD2
DNA: TGTGCCTGGAGTGACCGGGGGGAAATGCCCCAGTACTTC
CDR3: CAWSDRGEMPQYF

V: TRBV4-3
J: TRBJ2-7
size: .
D: .
DNA: TGCGCCAGCAGCCAACGAGGTGAACCCATATACGAGCAGTACTTC
CDR3: CASSQRGEPIYEQYF

V: TRBV2
J: TRBJ2-1
size: .
D: TRBD2
DNA: TGTGCCAGCAGTGCCAGCGGGAGGGAAACATATGAGCAGTTCTTC
CDR3: CASSASGRETYEQFF

V: TRBV27
J: TRBJ1-5
size: .
D: .
DNA: TGTGCCAGCAGTTTAGACGGGGAGGGCAATCAGCCCCAGCATTTT
CDR3: CASSLDGEGNQPQHF

V: TRBV28
J: TRBJ2-1
size: .
D: .
DNA: TGTGCCAGCAGTATTCCCAGGGATGAGCAGTTCTTC
CDR3: CASSIPRDEQFF

V: TRBV28
J: TRBJ2-2
size: .
D: .
DNA: TGTGCCAGCAGCCGACTAACCGGGGAGCTGTTTTTT
CDR3: CASSRLTGELFF

V: TRBV5-4
J: TRBJ2-7
size: .
D: TRBD2
DNA: TGTGCCAGCAGCTTGACTAGCGGGACCAGCGAGCAGTACTTC
CDR3: CASSLTSGTSEQYF

V: TRBV5-4
J: TRBJ2-7
size: few
D: .
DNA: TGTGCCAGCAGCTCGGACAGTTCCTACGAGCAGTACTTC
CDR3: CASSSDSSYEQYF

V: TRBV6-1
J: TRBJ1-2
size: .
D: TRBD1
DNA: TGTGCCAGCAGTGAAACAGGGGTTGGGTATGGCTACACCTTC
CDR3: CASSETGVGYGYTF

V: TRBV9
J: TRBJ2-1
size: .
D: TRBD1
DNA: TGTGCCAGCAGCGTCCCCCGGAGGGACAGGGGGGACAATGAGCAGTTCTTC
CDR3: CASSVPRRDRGDNEQFF